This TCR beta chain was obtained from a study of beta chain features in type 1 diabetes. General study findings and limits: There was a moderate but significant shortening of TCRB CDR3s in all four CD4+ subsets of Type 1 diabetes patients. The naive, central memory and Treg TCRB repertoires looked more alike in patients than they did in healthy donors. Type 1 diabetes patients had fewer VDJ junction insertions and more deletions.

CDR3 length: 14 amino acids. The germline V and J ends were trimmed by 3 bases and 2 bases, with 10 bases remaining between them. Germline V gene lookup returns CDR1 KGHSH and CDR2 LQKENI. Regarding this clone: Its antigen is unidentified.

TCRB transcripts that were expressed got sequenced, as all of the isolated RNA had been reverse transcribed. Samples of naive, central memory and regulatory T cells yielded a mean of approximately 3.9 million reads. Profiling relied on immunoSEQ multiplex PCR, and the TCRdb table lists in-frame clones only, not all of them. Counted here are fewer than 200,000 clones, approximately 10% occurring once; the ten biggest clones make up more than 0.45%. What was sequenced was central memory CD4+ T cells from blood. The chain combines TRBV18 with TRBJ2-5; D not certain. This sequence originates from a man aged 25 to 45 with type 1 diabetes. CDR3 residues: CASSPPNEQETQYF. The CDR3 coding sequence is TGTGCCAGCTCACCCCCGAACGAGCAAGAGACCCAGTACTTC. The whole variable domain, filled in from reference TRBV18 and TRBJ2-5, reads NAGVMQNPRHLVRRRGQEARLRCSPMKGHSHVYWYRQLPEEGLKFMVYLQKENIIDESGMPKERFSAEFPKEGPSILRIQQVVRGDSAAYFCASSPPNEQETQYFGPGTRLLVL.